The source of this TCR beta chain is a study of T cells in Graves' hyperthyroidism and ophthalmopathy. Trimming at V came to 1 base and at J to 2 bases, leaving 9 bases not matched to a gene. The CDR3 loop spans 16 amino acids. Germline V gene lookup returns CDR1 DFQATT and CDR2 SNEGSKA (reference sequence). Amplification of TCR beta CDR3 regions was performed using RNA transcripts as template. First-round RT-PCR of the TCR CDR3 relied on the HTBI primer set. From the multiplex PCR reads, TCRdb called clonotypes with MiXCR, one entry per CDR3 protein. Among about 570,000 distinct CDR3 sequences listed, about 15% were seen once. Many counts were recorded for this clonotype.

This TCR was sampled from a woman in her thirties or forties with Graves' hyperthyroidism. What was sequenced was blood. The V gene is TRBV20-1, the J gene TRBJ2-3; 7 bases agree with TRBD2. CDR3 residues: CSARVPSGEYTDTQYF. The CDR3 bases are TGCAGTGCTAGAGTTCCCAGCGGGGAATACACAGATACGCAGTATTTT.